This TCR beta chain was captured in a study of blood T cell repertoires in COVID-19. Study background: PBMCs, B-cell-depleted T cells, or T cells provided the cDNA or gDNA that made up the material.

This table comes from immunoSEQ multiplex PCR, and its TCRdb copy is limited to in-frame clones, with some not included. The repertoire holds about 230,000 clones, with 70% to 90% as singletons. V dropped 0 bases and J dropped 4 bases, with 18 bases sitting between them. Germline V gene lookup returns CDR1 LGHNA and CDR2 YNFKEQ. CDR3 size: 18 residues. What was sequenced was peripheral blood. This receptor was obtained from a woman aged 70 to 79 with active or convalescent COVID-19. The rearrangement joins TRBV4-2 to TRBJ2-2; maybe TRBD1 (6 bases). CDR3 nucleotide sequence: TGTGCCAGCAGCCAAGAGGTACAGGGTCCGTTTCCCACCGGGGAGCTGTTTTTT. Its protein is CASSQEVQGPFPTGELFF.